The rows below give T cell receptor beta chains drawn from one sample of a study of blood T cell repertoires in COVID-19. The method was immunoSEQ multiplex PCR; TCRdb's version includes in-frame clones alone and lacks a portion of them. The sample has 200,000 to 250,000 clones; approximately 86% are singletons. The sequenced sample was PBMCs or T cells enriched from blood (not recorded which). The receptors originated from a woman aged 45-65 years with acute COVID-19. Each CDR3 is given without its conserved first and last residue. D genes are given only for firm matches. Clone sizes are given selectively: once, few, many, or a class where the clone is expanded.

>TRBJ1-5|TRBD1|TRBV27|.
ASSLSFRRGLGQPQH
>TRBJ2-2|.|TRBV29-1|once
SARPWGGGTGELF
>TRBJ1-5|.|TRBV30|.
AWSWGGSNQPQH
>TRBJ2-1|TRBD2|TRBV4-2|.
ASSPRLAELYNEQF
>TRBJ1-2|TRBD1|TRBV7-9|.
ASSFPPGTGRIYNYGYT
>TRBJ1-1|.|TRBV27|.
ASSSPATGNTEAF
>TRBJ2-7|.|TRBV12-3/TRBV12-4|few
ASSLGGEQY
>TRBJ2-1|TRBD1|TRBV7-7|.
ASSLVSGGKDEQF
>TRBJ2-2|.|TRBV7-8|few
ASSFPRDSNTGELF
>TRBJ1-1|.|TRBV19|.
ASSMFNSNTEAF
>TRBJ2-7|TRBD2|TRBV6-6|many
ASTPRSGKYEQY
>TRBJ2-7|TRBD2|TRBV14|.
ASSRVLAGEQY
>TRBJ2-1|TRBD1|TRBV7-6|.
ASSLQGADYSEQF
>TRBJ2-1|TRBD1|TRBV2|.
ASRGRLTGDEQF
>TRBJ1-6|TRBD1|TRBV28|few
ASKAMKGQENSPLH
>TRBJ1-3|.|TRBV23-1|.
ASSQPTGPSGNTIY
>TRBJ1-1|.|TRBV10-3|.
AIRTQGIGNTEAF
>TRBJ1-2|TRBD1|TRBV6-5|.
ASSSPTGVRGYT
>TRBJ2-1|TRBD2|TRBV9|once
ASSPALAGGYDEQF
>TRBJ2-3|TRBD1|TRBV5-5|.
ASNKGFRDRSEDTQY
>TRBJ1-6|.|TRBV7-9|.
ASSPTGLEGTSPLH
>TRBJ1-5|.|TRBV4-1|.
ASSQDDGPGQPQH
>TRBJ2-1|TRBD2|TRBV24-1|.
ATSDTGLAWDSNEQF
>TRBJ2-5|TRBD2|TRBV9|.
ASSVSGRNQETQY
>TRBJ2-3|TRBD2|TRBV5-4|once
ASSLGGAGGADTQY
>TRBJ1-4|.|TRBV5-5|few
ASSLRIRVNEKLF
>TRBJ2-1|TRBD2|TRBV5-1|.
ASSLVWGDYHNEQF
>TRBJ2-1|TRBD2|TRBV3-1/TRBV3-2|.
ASSQGAGTSGRVHEQF
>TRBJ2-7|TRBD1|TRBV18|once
ASSPGQGKGYEQY
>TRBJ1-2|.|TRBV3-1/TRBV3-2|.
ASSLRSGGYT